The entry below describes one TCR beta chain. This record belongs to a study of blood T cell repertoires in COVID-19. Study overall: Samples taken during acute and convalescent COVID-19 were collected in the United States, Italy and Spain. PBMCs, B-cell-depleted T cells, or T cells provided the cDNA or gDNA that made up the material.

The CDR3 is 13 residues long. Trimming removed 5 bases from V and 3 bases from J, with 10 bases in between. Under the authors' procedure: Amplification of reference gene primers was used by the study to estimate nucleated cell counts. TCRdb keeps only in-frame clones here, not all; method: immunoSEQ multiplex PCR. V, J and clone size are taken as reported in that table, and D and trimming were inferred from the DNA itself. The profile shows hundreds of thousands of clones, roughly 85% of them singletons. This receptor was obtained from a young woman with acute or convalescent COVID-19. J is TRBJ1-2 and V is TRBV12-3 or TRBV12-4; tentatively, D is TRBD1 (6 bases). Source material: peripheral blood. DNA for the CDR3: TGTGCCAGCAGTCTCTCAGGGGACTATGGCTACACCTTC. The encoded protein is CASSLSGDYGYTF.